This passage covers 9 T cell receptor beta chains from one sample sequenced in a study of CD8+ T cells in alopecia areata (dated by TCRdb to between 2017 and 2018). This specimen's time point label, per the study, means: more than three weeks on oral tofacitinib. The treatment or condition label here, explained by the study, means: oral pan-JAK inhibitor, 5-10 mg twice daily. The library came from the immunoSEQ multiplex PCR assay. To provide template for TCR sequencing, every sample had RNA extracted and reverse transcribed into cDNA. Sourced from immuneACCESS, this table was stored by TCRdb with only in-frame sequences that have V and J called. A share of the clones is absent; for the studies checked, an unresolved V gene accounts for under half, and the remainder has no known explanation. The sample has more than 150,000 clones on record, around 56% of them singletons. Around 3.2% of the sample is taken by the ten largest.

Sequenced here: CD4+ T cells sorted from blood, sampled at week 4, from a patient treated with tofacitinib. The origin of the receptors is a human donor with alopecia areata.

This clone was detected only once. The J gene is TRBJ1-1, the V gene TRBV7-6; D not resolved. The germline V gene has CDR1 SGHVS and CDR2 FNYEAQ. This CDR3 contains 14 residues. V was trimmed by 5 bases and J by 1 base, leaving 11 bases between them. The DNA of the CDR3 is TGTGCCAGCAGCCCAGGCTGGGGGAACACTGAAGCTTTCTTT. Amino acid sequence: CASSPGWGNTEAFF.

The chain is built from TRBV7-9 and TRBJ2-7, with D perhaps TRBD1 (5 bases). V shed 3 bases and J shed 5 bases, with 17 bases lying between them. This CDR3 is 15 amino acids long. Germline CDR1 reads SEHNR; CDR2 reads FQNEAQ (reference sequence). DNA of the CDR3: TGTGCCAGCAGCTTCGCAGGGTCTAAGGCGGACGAGCAGTACTTC. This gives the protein CASSFAGSKADEQYF. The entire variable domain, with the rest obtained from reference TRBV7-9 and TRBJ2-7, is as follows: DTGVSQNPRHKITKRGQNVTFRCDPISEHNRLYWYRQTLGQGPEFLTYFQNEAQLEKSRLLSDRFSAERPKGSFSTLEIQRTEQGDSAMYLCASSFAGSKADEQYFGPGTRLTVT.

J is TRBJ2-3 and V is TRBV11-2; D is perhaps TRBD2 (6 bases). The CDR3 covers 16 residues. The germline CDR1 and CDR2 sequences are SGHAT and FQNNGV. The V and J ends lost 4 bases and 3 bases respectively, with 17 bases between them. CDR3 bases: TGTGCCAGCAGCTACAGAAGGAGGACTATTACAGATACGCAGTATTTT. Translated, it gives CASSYRRRTITDTQYF.

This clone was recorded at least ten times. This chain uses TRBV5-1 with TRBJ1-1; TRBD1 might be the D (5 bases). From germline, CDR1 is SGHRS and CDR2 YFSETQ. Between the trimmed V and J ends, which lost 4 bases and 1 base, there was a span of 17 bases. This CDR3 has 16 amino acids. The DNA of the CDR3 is TGCGCCAGCAGCCCTCGAGTCGGGACTCAGAACACTGAAGCTTTCTTT. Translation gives CASSPRVGTQNTEAFF.

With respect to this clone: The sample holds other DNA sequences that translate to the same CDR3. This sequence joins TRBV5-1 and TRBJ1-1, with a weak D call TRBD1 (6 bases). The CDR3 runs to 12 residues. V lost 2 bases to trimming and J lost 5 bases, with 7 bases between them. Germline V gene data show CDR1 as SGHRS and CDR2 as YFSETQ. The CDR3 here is CASSLQGTEAFF. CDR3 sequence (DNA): TGCGCCAGCAGCTTACAGGGTACTGAAGCTTTCTTT.

Here the CDR3 DNA reads TGTGCCAGCAGCTCGAACACTGAAGCTTTCTTT. Amino acid sequence: CASSSNTEAFF. The chain joins TRBV6-5 to TRBJ1-1; D remains unclear. This CDR3 comprises 11 residues. The germline V gene encodes CDR1 MNHEY and CDR2 SVGAGI. The V and J ends lost 6 bases and 1 base respectively, with 3 bases between them.

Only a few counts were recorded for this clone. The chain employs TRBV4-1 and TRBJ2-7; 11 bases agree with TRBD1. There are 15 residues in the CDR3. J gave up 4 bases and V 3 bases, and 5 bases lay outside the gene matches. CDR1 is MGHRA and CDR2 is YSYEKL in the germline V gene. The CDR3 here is CASSQGDRGVYEQYF. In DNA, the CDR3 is TGCGCCAGCAGCCAGGGGGACAGGGGGGTATACGAGCAGTACTTC.

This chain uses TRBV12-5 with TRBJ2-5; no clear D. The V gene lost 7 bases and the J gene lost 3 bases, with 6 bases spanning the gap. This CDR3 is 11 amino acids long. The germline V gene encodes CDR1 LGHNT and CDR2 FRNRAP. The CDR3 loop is CASAGEETQYF. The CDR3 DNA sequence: TGTGCTAGTGCTGGGGAAGAGACCCAGTACTTC.

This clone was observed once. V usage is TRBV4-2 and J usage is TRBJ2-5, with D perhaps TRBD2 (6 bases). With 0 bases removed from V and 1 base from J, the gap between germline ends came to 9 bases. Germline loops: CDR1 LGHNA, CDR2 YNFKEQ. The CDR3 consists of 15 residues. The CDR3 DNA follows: TGTGCCAGCAGCCAAGAAGGGGACTCCCAAGAGACCCAGTACTTC. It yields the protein CASSQEGDSQETQYF.